The TCR beta chain described here comes from a study of shared clonotypes between healthy human individuals. Clones were sequenced by immunoSEQ multiplex PCR, and TCRdb holds only the in-frame ones, with some missing. Among more than 500,000 clones, roughly 95% were seen once, and the ten largest hold nearly 0.065%. Per the germline V gene, CDR1 is PRHDT and CDR2 is FYEKMQ (reference sequence). This CDR3 has 14 residues. V was cut by 5 bases and J by 3 bases, with 14 bases left in between. The chain is built from TRBV13 and TRBJ2-7; maybe TRBD1 (5 bases). The TCR originated in a woman under 40 in good health. The sequenced sample consisted of naive CD4+ T cells sorted from blood. Subset in this sample: CD45RA+ positively selected. The CDR3 loop reads CASSQGRPHYEQYF. Here the CDR3 DNA reads TGTGCCAGCAGCCAGGGCCGTCCCCACTACGAGCAGTACTTC.